This T cell receptor (beta chain) came from a study of OX40 agonist ivuxolimab in advanced cancers. Study-wide background: Previous treatment with anti-PD-1, anti-PD-L1 or anti-CTLA-4 therapy was allowed; approximately 40% had received some. Three patients had partial responses: one hepatocellular carcinoma, two cutaneous melanoma.

Here immunoSEQ multiplex PCR was the method, and the copy in TCRdb shows in-frame clones only, minus some. Altogether 26,000 or so clones are present, about 88% being singletons, with the ten largest covering roughly 30%. With respect to this clone: Its specificity is not known.

Germline V gene data show CDR1 as LGHNA and CDR2 as YSLEER. V was trimmed by 0 bases and J by 2 bases, leaving 17 bases between them. This CDR3 spans 18 amino acids. The study, taken as a whole, reports: In a subset of nonresponders, normalized T-cell clonal expansion was also low. Antigens targeted by the expanded peripheral T cells were not determined.

The sequence came from an adult with an advanced solid tumor such as melanoma, head and neck, liver or kidney cancer. V is TRBV4-3 and J is TRBJ1-3, with D unresolved. The sample was CD4+ or CD8+ T cells sorted from blood, taken in a trial of the OX40 agonist ivuxolimab. The CDR3, as DNA: TGCGCCAGCAGCCAAGACCTTCCCGGGCAGGCCACTGGAAACACCATATATTTT. Amino acid sequence: CASSQDLPGQATGNTIYF.